The present entry profiles one T cell receptor beta chain with its context. What it binds is unknown. Using eight separate reactions per sample, the authors generated cDNA. TCRdb reprocessed the 5' RACE reads and stores each CDR3 protein as one record, lacking DNA. The table lists some 300,000 distinct CDR3 sequences, with 5.6% in the top ten. This sample stems from a study of monozygotic twins with inflammatory bowel disease. Overall study results and limits: Limited statistical power may explain no repertoire similarity difference between concordant and discordant twins.

CDR3 length equals 14 residues. The germline V gene has CDR1 KGHSH and CDR2 LQKENI. The sample comprised blood. This clonotype was obtained from a human donor with ulcerative colitis or Crohn's disease, or a healthy co-twin of an affected twin (not recorded which). The chain uses TRBV18 and TRBJ2-7; TCRdb selects TRBD1, and the lack of DNA leaves this call unchecked. The CDR3 is CASSPPTGGNEQYF.